Presented here are 4 T cell receptor beta chains from one specimen sequenced in a study of read filtering for tumor transcriptome and immune sequencing. This library used roughly 400 ng RNA and molecular barcoded adaptors spanning alpha/delta and beta/gamma chains. From the reads, TCRdb called clonotypes with MiXCR, one entry per CDR3 protein. The table has fewer than 90,000 distinct CDR3 sequences, 12% seen once. Material for sequencing was a population of CD138-negative cells sorted from bone marrow. The receptors shown here come from a donor at least 40 years old with multiple myeloma.

This clonotype was counted ten times or more. V and J are TRBV28 and TRBJ2-7, with a possible D match to TRBD1 (6 bases). The CDR3 loop spans 16 amino acids. Germline loops: CDR1 MDHEN, CDR2 SYDVKM. The germline V and J ends were trimmed by 5 bases and 4 bases, with 21 bases remaining between them. The CDR3 here is CASSPTTGGKIYEQYF. The CDR3 DNA sequence: TGTGCCAGCAGTCCAACGACAGGAGGAAAAATTTACGAGCAGTACTTC.

In the case of this clonotype: A much larger clone differs from this one at a single base, so this may be a read error. V usage is TRBV5-1 and J usage is TRBJ2-2, with a possible D match to TRBD2 (6 bases). CDR1 SGHRS and CDR2 YFSETQ come from the germline V gene. The CDR3 is 15 residues long. The DNA of the CDR3 is TGCGCCAGCAGCGCGGGACCGCAAAACATCGGGGAGCTGTTTTTT. This encodes CASSAGPQNIGELFF.

This clonotype was observed at least ten times. The chain uses TRBV6-2 or TRBV6-3 and TRBJ1-1; D uncertain. This CDR3 has 15 amino acids. Between the trimmed V and J ends, which lost 6 bases and 6 bases, there was a span of 20 bases. CDR1 MNHEY and CDR2 SVGEGT come from the germline V gene. CDR3 sequence (DNA): TGTGCCAGCAGGATCTGGAAAAGGGCTGGGGCTGAAGCTTTCTTT. It is translated as CASRIWKRAGAEAFF.

About this clonotype: A read error may be the cause here, since a much bigger clone is one base away. The chain recombines TRBV7-3 with TRBJ1-5; D is unclear. CDR1 and CDR2 (germline): SGHTA, FQGTGA. V lost 0 bases and J 5 bases, leaving 5 bases between the germline ends. The CDR3 totals 13 residues. The DNA of the CDR3 is TGTGCCAGCAGCTTAACGGCGTATCAGCCCCAGCATTTT. Amino acids: CASSLTAYQPQHF.